What follows are 9 T cell receptor beta chains derived from one specimen sequenced in a study of CD8+CD57+ T cells in acquired aplastic anemia. The patients chosen for sequencing had shown expansion of CD8+CD57+ cells (detected by flow cytometry). CDR3 and TCR beta VDJ profiling relied on genomic DNA as the template. TCRdb fed the reads into MiXCR, producing one record per CDR3 protein. The sample has 150,000 to 200,000 distinct CDR3 sequences, around 48% seen once. Sample: sorted CD4+, CD8+, or CD8+CD57+ T cells (not recorded which) from PBMCs. These receptors all stem from a human donor with aplastic anemia.

The table lists this clonotype with many counts. The chain employs TRBV2 and TRBJ2-1, with 10 bases identical to TRBD2. The V and J ends lost 1 base and 8 bases, in that order; junction bases with no gene match: 14. CDR3 length: 18 amino acids. Per the germline V gene, CDR1 is SNHLY and CDR2 is FYNNEI. The CDR3 here is CASSEDQFTSGVSYEQFF. CDR3 DNA: TGTGCCAGCAGTGAAGATCAGTTCACTAGCGGGGTAAGCTATGAGCAGTTCTTC.

V is TRBV10-3 and J is TRBJ2-7; TRBD2 is a possible D gene (6 bases). This CDR3 region has 15 residues. Trimming stripped 8 bases from V and 5 bases from J, with 22 bases between. Germline-derived CDR1 and CDR2 are ENHRY and SYGVKD. The CDR3: CAIAALGSGVDEQYF. Written as DNA, the CDR3 is TGTGCCATCGCGGCATTGGGGTCGGGGGTTGACGAGCAGTACTTC.

The chain employs TRBV5-1 and TRBJ1-1; D possibly corresponds to TRBD1 (5 bases). Germline CDR1 reads SGHRS; CDR2 reads YFSETQ. There are 15 residues in the CDR3. V lost 0 bases, J lost 0 bases, and 9 bases lay in between. CDR3 nucleotide sequence: TGCGCCAGCAGCTTGGCCGACAGTATGAACACTGAAGCTTTCTTT. This codes for CASSLADSMNTEAFF.

There are many counts of this clonotype. The CDR3 loop reads CSVLLMPSYNEQFF. DNA of the CDR3: TGCAGTGTTTTACTCATGCCCTCCTACAATGAGCAGTTCTTC. This chain links TRBV20-1 with TRBJ2-1; D gene uncertain. The CDR3 is 14 amino acids. V dropped 7 bases and J dropped 0 bases, with 13 bases sitting between them. The germline CDR1 and CDR2 sequences are DFQATT and SNEGSKA (reference sequence).

Concerning this clonotype itself: Being one base from a much bigger clone, this may be a read error. V and J are TRBV20-1 and TRBJ2-3, with 9 bases that match TRBD2. Germline V gives CDR1 DFQATT, CDR2 SNEGSKA (reference sequence). This CDR3 is 13 amino acids long. The CDR3 protein is CGLAGARTDTQYF. CDR3 coding DNA: TGCGGGTTAGCGGGGGCTCGCACAGATACGCAGTATTTT.

The rearrangement uses TRBV7-9 and TRBJ1-1, with 7 bases fitting TRBD1. The J segment lost 3 bases and the V segment lost 3 bases, leaving 7 bases of the junction unmatched. CDR1 SEHNR and CDR2 FQNEAQ come from the germline V gene (reference sequence). The CDR3 covers 15 residues. The CDR3 nucleotides read TGTGCCAGCAGCTTGATCCCGACAGGGTACACTGAAGCTTTCTTT. It yields the protein CASSLIPTGYTEAFF.

The chain carries TRBV2 and TRBJ1-2; 9 positions match TRBD1. This CDR3 contains 14 residues. V lost 7 bases and J lost 0; bases outside the gene matches: 3. Germline values: CDR1 SNHLY, CDR2 FYNNEI. CDR3 loop: CASKGTGTNYGYTF. The CDR3, as DNA: TGTGCCAGCAAAGGGACAGGGACTAACTATGGCTACACCTTC.

This clonotype has more than one count but fewer than ten. The rearrangement uses TRBV11-2 and TRBJ2-6; tentative D call: TRBD2 (6 bases). The CDR3 covers 18 residues. Germline values: CDR1 SGHAT, CDR2 FQNNGV. Trimming pared 5 bases from V and 1 base from J, leaving 18 bases between. In DNA form, the CDR3 reads TGTGCCAGCAGCCAGATTATCGGGGGTGGTTCTGGGGCCAACGTCCTGACTTTC. Translated: CASSQIIGGGSGANVLTF.

V usage is TRBV20-1 and J usage is TRBJ1-1; TRBD1 might be the D (5 bases). CDR1 and CDR2 from the germline V gene are DFQATT and SNEGSKA (reference sequence). This CDR3 is 12 amino acids long. Trimming took 3 bases from V and 8 from J, leaving 13 bases between them. In nucleotides, the CDR3 is TGCAGTGCTAGGCTCGGACATACGGAAGCTTTCTTT. Its translation is CSARLGHTEAFF.